This T cell receptor (beta chain) was documented in a study of blood T cell repertoires in COVID-19. TCRdb's copy holds only in-frame clones and misses some; the assay was immunoSEQ multiplex PCR. The sample gives about 220,000 clones, under 90% of which show up once; 20% is in the top ten. Germline CDR1 is SGHTA and CDR2 is FQGNSA. V shed 8 bases and J shed 1 base, with 12 bases lying between them. This CDR3 spans 14 amino acids. The receptor comes from a man aged 25 to 45 with active or convalescent COVID-19. The V call is TRBV7-2, the J call TRBJ2-4; no definite D call. The sample was peripheral blood. This CDR3 is CASRLVSAKNIQYF. The CDR3 nucleotides are TGTGCCAGCCGCCTTGTTAGTGCCAAAAACATTCAGTACTTC.